The clone carrying this T cell receptor beta chain was picked up many times. TCRdb recomputed calls from the 5' RACE reads with MiXCR, one row per CDR3 protein. The table records 45,000 or so distinct CDR3 sequences, more than 5% of them present only once. The data were obtained in a study of neurological immune-mediated disorders. The TCR was taken from a woman in her 40s in good health. The sequenced sample consisted of CD4+ T cells from blood.

The CDR3 here is CASSSTSNYGYTF. The CDR3 region has the DNA TGTGCCAGCAGCTCGACCTCGAACTATGGCTACACCTTC. J is TRBJ1-2 and V is TRBV5-6; D is unresolved. This CDR3 has 13 amino acids. Germline V gene sequence: CDR1 SGHDT, CDR2 YYEEEE. V lost 3 bases, J lost 2 bases, and 8 bases lay in between. The whole variable domain, remainder taken from reference TRBV5-6 and TRBJ1-2, is DAGVTQSPTHLIKTRGQQVTLRCSPKSGHDTVSWYQQALGQGPQFIFQYYEEEERQRGNFPDRFSGHQFPNYSSELNVNALLLGDSALYLCASSSTSNYGYTFGSGTRLTVV.